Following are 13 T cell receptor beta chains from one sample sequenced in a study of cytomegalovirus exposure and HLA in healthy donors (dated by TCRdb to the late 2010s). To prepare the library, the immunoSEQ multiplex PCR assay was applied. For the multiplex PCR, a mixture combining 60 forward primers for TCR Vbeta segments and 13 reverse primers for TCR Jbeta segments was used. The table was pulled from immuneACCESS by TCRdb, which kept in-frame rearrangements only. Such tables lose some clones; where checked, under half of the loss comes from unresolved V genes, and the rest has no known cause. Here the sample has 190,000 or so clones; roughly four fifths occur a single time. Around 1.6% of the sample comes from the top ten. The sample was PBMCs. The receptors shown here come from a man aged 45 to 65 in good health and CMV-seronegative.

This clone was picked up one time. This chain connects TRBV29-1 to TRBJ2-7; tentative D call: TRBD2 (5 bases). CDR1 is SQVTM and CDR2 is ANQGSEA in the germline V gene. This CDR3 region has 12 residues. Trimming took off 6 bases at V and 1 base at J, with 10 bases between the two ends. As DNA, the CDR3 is TGCAGCGTCGGCGGCGGGTCCTACGAGCAGTACTTC. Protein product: CSVGGGSYEQYF.

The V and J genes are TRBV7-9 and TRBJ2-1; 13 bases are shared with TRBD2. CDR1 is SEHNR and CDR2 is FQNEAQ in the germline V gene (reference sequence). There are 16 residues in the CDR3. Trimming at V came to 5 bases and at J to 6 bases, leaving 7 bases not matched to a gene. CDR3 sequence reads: CASSLRLAGGLNEQFF. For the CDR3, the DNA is TGTGCCAGCAGCCTCAGACTAGCGGGAGGTCTCAATGAGCAGTTCTTC.

CDR3 sequence (DNA): TGTGCCAGCAGCCCCCGGACTAGCGGGAGGCGGAGCACAGATACGCAGTATTTT. Translating it yields CASSPRTSGRRSTDTQYF. This rearrangement joins TRBV7-9 to TRBJ2-3, with 14 bases identical to TRBD2. After removal of 5 bases from V and 0 bases from J, the junction contained 7 bases not matched to a gene. Germline assignment: CDR1 SEHNR and CDR2 FQNEAQ (reference sequence). CDR3 length equals 18 residues.

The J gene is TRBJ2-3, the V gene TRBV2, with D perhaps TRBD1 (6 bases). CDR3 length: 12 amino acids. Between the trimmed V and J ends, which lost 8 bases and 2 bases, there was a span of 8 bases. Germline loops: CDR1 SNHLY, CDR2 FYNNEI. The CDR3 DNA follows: TGTGCCAGCGGGACACACACAGATACGCAGTATTTT. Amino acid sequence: CASGTHTDTQYF.

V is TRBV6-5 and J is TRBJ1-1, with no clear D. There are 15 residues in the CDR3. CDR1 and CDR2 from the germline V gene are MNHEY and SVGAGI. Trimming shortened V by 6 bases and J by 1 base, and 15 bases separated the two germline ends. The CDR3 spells CASRRTYTGNTEAFF. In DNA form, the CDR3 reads TGTGCCAGCAGACGTACATATACGGGGAACACTGAAGCTTTCTTT.

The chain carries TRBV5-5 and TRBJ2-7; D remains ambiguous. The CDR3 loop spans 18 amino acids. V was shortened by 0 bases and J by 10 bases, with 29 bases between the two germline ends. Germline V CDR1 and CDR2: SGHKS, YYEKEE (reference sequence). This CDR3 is CASSLAQTSTYETRFQYF. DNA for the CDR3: TGTGCCAGCAGCTTGGCCCAAACATCTACCTACGAAACGAGGTTCCAGTACTTC. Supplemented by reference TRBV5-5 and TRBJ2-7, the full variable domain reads DAGVTQSPTHLIKTRGQQVTLRCSPISGHKSVSWYQQVLGQGPQFIFQYYEKEERGRGNFPDRFSARQFPNYSSELNVNALLLGDSALYLCASSLAQTSTYETRFQYFGPGTRLTVT.

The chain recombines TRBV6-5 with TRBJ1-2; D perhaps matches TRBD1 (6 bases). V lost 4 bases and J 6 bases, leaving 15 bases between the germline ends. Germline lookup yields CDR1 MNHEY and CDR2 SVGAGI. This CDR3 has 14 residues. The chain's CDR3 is CASSSDRRRNGYTF. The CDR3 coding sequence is TGTGCCAGCAGTTCCGACAGGAGGCGAAATGGCTACACCTTC.

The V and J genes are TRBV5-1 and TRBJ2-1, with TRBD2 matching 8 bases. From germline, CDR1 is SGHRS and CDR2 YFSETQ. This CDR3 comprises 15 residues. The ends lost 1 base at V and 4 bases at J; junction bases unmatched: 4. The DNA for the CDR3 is TGCGCCAGCAGCTTGCTAGCGGGTCAGTACAATGAGCAGTTCTTC. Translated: CASSLLAGQYNEQFF.

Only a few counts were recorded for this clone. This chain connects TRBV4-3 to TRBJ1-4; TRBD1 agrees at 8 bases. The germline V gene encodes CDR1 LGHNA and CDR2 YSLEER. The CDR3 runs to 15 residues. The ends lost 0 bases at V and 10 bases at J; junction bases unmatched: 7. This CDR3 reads CASSQDAGQGPKLFF. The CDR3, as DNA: TGCGCCAGCAGCCAAGATGCAGGACAGGGTCCAAAACTGTTTTTT.

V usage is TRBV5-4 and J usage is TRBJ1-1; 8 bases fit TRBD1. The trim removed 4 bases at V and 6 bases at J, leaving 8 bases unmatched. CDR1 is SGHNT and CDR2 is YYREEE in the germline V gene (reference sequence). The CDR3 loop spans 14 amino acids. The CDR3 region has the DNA TGTGCCAGCAGCGCGCAGACAGGGGTCTCTGAAGCTTTCTTT. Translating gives CASSAQTGVSEAFF.

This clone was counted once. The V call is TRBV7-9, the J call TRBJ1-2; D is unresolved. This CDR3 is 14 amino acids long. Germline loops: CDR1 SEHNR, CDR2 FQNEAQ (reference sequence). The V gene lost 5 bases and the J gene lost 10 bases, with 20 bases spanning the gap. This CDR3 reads CASSLPSQAFSYTF. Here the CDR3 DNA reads TGTGCCAGCAGCCTACCCAGCCAGGCATTCTCCTACACCTTC.

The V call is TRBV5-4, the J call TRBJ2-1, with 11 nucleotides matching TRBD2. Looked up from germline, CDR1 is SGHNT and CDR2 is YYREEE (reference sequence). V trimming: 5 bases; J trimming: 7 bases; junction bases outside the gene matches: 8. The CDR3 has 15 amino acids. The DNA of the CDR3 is TGTGCCAGCAGGTTAGCGGGGGGGCCGGGGAATGAGCAGTTCTTC. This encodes CASRLAGGPGNEQFF.

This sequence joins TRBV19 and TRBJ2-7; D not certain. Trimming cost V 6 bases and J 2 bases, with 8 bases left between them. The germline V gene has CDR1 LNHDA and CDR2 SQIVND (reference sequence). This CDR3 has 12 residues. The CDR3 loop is CASRNRPYEQYF. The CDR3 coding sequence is TGTGCCAGTAGAAACAGACCCTACGAGCAGTACTTC.